Here is one T cell receptor beta chain with its context. This entry comes from a study of blood T cell repertoires in COVID-19. About the research overall: Collection of acute and convalescent COVID-19 samples took place in the United States, Italy and Spain.

This table comes from immunoSEQ multiplex PCR, and its TCRdb copy is limited to in-frame clones, with some not included. Of roughly 200,000 clones in the sample, around 83% were seen once. V was trimmed by 1 base and J by 0 bases, leaving 10 bases between them. The CDR3 loop spans 15 amino acids. Germline V gene sequence: CDR1 SGHRS, CDR2 YFSETQ. The sample consisted of PBMCs or T cells enriched from blood (not recorded which). The rearrangement links TRBV5-1 to TRBJ1-1, with TRBD1 as a possible D gene (6 bases). This sequence was found in a woman aged 40 to 50 in a cohort exposed to, infected with or recovered from COVID-19 (not recorded which). CDR3 bases: TGCGCCAGCAGCTTGACTGGGACATTGAACACTGAAGCTTTCTTT. Encoded protein: CASSLTGTLNTEAFF.